This TCR beta chain comes out of a study of T-cell memory formation after mild COVID-19. Germline V lookup: CDR1 SGHNT, CDR2 YYREEE (reference sequence). The V gene lost 4 bases and the J gene lost 3 bases, with 16 bases spanning the gap. The CDR3 length is 15 residues. MiXCR, applied by TCRdb to the 5' RACE reads, yields one record per CDR3 protein. The repertoire includes 450,000 or so distinct CDR3 sequences, around a quarter of them detected once, and under 15% sits in the top ten. Regarding the study as a whole: Clones contracting day 15 to 85 were balanced CD4/CD8; later expanders leaned CD4+. Still unconfirmed is whether the second-wave clones peaking on day 37 recognized SARS-CoV-2. For contracting clones, CD4+ ones sat mainly in CM and EM, CD8+ in EMRA.

On this clonotype: The antigen remains undetermined.

The sequence came from an adult woman who had mild COVID-19 (a few samples of this study predate the infection). Cell type and time point are not known. The sequencing sample was made of PBMCs or a T cell subset sorted from them (not recorded which). This chain joins TRBV5-4 and TRBJ1-1; the D is unclear. The CDR3 bases are TGTGCCAGCAGCCCCCTAAAACCCGGAGACACTGAAGCTTTCTTT. It translates to CASSPLKPGDTEAFF.